This TCR beta chain is from a study of cytomegalovirus exposure and HLA in healthy donors. Germline-derived CDR1 and CDR2 are SGHTA and FQGNSA. After removal of 5 bases from V and 2 bases from J, the junction contained 2 bases not matched to a gene. This CDR3 has 13 residues. Notes on the study in general: The study carried out a later analysis of TCR beta sequences. It associated about 15,000 of them with specific HLA alleles at a false discovery rate of 0.05. According to the study, 160 or so TCR beta chains were cytomegalovirus-associated.

Details on this clone: Its antigen is undetermined.

Both 60 Vbeta primers and 13 Jbeta primers went into the PCR. Using immunoSEQ multiplex PCR, the repertoire was profiled, and TCRdb retains in-frame clones only, with some absent. The sample has about 120,000 clones, over 65% seen once; the top ten hold around 3%. What was sequenced was PBMCs. This sequence originates from a woman aged 40 to 55 in good health and CMV-seropositive. V and J are TRBV7-2 and TRBJ1-1; TRBD1 matches at 7 bases. The CDR3 DNA is TGTGCCAGCAGCCGGGACAGAAACACTGAAGCTTTCTTT. It translates to CASSRDRNTEAFF.